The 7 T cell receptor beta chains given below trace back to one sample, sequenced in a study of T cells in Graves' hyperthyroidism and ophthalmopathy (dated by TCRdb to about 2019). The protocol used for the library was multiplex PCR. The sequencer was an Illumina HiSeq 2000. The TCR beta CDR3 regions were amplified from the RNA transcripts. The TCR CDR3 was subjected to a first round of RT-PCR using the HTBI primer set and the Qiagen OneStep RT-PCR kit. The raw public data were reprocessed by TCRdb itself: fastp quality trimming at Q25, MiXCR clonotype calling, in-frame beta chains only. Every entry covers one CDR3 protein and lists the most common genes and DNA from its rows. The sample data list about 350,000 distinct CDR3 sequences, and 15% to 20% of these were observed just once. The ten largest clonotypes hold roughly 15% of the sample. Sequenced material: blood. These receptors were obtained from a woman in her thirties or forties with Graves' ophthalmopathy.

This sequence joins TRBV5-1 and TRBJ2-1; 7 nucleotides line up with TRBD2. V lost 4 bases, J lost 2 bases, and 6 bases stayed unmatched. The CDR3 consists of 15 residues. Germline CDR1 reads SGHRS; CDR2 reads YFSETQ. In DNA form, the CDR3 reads TGCGCCAGCAGCGCCTCCGGGACTACCTACAATGAGCAGTTCTTC. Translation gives CASSASGTTYNEQFF.

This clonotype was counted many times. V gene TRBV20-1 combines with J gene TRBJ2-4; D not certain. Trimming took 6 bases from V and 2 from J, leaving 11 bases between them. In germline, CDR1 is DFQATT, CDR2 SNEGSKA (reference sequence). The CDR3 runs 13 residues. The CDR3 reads CSAEHSSKNIQYF. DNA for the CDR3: TGCAGTGCGGAACACTCGTCCAAAAACATTCAGTACTTC.

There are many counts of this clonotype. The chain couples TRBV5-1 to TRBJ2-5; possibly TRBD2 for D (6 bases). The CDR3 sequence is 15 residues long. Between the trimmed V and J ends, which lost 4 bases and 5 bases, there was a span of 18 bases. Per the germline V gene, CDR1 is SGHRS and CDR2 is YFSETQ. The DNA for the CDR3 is TGCGCCAGCAGCCCGGGAGCTGACCCTCGGGAGACCCAGTACTTC. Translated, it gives CASSPGADPRETQYF.

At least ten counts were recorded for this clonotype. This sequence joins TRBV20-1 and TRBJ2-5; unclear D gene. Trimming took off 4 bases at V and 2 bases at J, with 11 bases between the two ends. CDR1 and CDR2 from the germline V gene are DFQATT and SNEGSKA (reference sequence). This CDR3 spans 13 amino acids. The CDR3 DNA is TGCAGTGCTATGGGTGGCCAACAAGAGACCCAGTACTTC. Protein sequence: CSAMGGQQETQYF.

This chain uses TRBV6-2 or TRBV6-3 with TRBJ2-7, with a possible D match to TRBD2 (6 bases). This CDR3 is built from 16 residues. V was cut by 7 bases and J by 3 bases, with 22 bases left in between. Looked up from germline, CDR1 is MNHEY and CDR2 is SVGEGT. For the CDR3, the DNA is TGTGCCAGCATTGGCGCTAGCGCTAGACTTCACTACGAGCAGTACTTC. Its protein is CASIGASARLHYEQYF.

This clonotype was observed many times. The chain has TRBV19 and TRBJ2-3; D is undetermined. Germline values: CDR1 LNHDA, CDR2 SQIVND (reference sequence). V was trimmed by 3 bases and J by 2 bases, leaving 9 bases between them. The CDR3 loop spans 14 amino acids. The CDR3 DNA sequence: TGTGCCAGTAGTATCATGGACGCCACAGATACGCAGTATTTT. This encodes CASSIMDATDTQYF.

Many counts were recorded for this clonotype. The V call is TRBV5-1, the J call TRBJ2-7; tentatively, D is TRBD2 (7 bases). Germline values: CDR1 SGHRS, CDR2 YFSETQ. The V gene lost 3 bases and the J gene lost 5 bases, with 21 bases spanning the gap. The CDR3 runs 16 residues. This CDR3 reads CASSWGLRGAEHEQYF. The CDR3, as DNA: TGCGCCAGCAGCTGGGGGCTACGGGGGGCCGAGCACGAGCAGTACTTC. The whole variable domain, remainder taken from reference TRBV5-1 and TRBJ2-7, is KAGVTQTPRYLIKTRGQQVTLSCSPISGHRSVSWYQQTPGQGLQFLFEYFSETQRNKGNFPGRFSGRQFSNSRSEMNVSTLELGDSALYLCASSWGLRGAEHEQYFGPGTRLTVT.